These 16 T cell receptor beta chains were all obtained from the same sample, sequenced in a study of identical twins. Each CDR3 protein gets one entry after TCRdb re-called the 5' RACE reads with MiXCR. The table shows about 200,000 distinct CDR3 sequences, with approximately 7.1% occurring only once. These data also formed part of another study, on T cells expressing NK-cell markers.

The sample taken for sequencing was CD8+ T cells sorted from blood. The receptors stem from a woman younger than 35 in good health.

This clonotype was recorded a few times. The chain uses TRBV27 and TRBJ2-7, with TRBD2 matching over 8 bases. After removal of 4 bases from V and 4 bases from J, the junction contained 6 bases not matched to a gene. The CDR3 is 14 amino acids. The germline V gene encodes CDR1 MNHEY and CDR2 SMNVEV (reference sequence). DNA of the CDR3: TGTGCCAGCAGTTCGGGACTAGAGGGTTACGAGCAGTACTTC. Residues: CASSSGLEGYEQYF.

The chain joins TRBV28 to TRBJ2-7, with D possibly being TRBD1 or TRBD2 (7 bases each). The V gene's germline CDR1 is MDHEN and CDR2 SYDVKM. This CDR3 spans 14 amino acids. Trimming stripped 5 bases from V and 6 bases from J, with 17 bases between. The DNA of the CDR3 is TGTGCCAGCAGTCCGCTGGGACAGCGGGGCGAGCAGTACTTC. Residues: CASSPLGQRGEQYF.

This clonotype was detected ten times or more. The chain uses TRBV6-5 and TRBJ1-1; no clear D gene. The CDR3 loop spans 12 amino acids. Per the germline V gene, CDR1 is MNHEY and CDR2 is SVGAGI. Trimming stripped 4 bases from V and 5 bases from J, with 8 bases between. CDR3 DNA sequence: TGTGCCAGCAGTTTTGATGGGACTGAAGCTTTCTTT. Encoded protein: CASSFDGTEAFF.

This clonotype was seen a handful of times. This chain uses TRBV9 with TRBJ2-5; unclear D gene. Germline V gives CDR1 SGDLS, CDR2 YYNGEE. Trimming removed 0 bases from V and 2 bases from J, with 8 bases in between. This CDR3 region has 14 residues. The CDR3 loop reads CASSVDSEQETQYF. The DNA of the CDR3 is TGTGCCAGCAGCGTAGATTCGGAACAAGAGACCCAGTACTTC.

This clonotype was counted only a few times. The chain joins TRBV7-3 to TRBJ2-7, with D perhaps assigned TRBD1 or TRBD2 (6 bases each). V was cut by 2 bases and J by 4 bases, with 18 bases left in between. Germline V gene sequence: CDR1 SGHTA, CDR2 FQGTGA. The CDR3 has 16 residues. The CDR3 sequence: CASSLGPRGQRYEQYF. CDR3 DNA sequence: TGTGCCAGCAGCTTAGGGCCTCGGGGGCAGAGGTACGAGCAGTACTTC.

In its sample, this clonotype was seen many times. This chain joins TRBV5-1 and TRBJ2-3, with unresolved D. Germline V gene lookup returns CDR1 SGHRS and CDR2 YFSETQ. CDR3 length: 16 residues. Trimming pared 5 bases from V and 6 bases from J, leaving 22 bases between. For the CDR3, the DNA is TGCGCCAGCAGAGGAAATCAGAACACTCGAGAGGATACGCAGTATTTT. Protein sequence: CASRGNQNTREDTQYF.

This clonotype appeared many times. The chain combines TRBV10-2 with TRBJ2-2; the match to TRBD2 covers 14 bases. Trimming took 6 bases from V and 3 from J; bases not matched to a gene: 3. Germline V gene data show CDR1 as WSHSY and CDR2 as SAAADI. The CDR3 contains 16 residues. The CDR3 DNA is TGCGCCAGCAGGGGACTAGCGGGAGAGGACACCGGGGAGCTGTTTTTT. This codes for CASRGLAGEDTGELFF.

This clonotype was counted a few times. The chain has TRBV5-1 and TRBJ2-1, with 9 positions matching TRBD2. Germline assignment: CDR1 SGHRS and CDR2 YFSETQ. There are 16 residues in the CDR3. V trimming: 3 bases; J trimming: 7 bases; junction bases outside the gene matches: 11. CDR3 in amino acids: CASSSVGSGRPNEQFF. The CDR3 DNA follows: TGCGCCAGCAGCTCGGTAGGTAGCGGGAGACCGAATGAGCAGTTCTTC.

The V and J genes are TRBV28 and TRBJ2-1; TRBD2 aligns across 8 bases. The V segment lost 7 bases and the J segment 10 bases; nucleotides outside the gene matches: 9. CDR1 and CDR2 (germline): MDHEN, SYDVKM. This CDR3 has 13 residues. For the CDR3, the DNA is TGTGCCAGCATCCAAAGTTTAGCGGGAGAGCAGTTCTTC. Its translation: CASIQSLAGEQFF.

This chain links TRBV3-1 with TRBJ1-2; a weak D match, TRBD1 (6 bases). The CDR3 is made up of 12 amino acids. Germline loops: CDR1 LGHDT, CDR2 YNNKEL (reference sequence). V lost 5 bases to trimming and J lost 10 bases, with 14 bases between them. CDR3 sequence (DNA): TGTGCCAGCAGCGCGCAGGGGAATGACTACACCTTC. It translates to CASSAQGNDYTF.

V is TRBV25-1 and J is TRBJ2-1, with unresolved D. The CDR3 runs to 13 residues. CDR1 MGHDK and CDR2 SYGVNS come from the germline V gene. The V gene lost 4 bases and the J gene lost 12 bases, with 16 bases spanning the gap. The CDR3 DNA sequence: TGTGCCAGCAGTGGATTCCGGGCCCGCGCGCAGTTCTTC. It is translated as CASSGFRARAQFF.

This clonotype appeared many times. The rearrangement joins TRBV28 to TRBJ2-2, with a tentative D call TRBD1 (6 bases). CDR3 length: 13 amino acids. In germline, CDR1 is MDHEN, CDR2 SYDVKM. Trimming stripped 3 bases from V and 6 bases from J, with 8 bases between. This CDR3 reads CASSFWGPGELFF. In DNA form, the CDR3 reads TGTGCCAGCAGTTTCTGGGGGCCCGGGGAGCTGTTTTTT.

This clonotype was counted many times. CDR3 in DNA: TGTGCCACCAGCAGAGCAGGTTGGAGCTCCTACAATGAGCAGTTCTTC. Protein sequence: CATSRAGWSSYNEQFF. The chain carries TRBV15 and TRBJ2-1; D not resolved. The CDR3 contains 16 residues. The V gene's germline CDR1 is LNHNV and CDR2 YYDKDF (reference sequence). Between the trimmed V and J ends, which lost 1 base and 0 bases, there was a span of 10 bases.

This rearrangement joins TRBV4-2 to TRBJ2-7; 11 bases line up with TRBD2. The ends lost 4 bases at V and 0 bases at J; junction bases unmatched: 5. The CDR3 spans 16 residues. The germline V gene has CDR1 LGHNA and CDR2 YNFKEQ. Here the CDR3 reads CASSLVAGGLSYEQYF. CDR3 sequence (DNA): TGTGCCAGCAGCCTCGTAGCGGGGGGGCTCTCCTACGAGCAGTACTTC.

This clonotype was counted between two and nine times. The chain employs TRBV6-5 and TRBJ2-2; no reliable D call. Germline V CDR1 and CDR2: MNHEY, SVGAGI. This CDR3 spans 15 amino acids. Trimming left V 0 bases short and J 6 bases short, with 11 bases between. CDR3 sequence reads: CASSYSTGFSGELFF. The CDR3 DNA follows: TGTGCCAGCAGTTACTCGACCGGCTTCTCCGGGGAGCTGTTTTTT.

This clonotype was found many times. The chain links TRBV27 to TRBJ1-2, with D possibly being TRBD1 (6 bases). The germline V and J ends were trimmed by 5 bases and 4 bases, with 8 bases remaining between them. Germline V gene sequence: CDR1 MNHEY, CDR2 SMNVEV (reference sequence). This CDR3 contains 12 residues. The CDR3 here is CASSRRGYGYTF. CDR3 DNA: TGTGCCAGCAGTCGCAGGGGCTATGGCTACACCTTC.